These T cell receptor beta chains were read from a single sample in a study of blood T cell repertoires in COVID-19. Here immunoSEQ multiplex PCR was the method, and the copy in TCRdb shows in-frame clones only, minus some. The sample contains some 300,000 clones, roughly 89% of which appear only once. The material sequenced was PBMCs or T cells enriched from blood (not recorded which). The receptors were gathered from a young woman who had recovered from COVID-19. The CDR3 runs from the conserved cysteine through the conserved F or W. The order of the fields is V gene, J gene, CDR3 protein.

>TRBV5-4|TRBJ1-3
CASSASPGSGNTIYF
>TRBV9|TRBJ2-2
CASSVSGANGELFF
>TRBV28|TRBJ2-3
CASSLLQGGTDTQYF
>TRBV6-5|TRBJ2-1
CASSYSGLAGYNEQFF
>TRBV19|TRBJ1-4
CASSRQGTFDEKLFF
>TRBV10-2|TRBJ2-2
CASSGLAGGHPNTGELFF
>TRBV5-1|TRBJ1-1
CASSPPGGTEAFF
>TRBV2|TRBJ2-7
CASRVTGGYYEQYF
>TRBV19|TRBJ2-6
CASSRNRGPGANVLTF
>TRBV19|TRBJ2-5
CASSMGTRHQETQYF
>TRBV19|TRBJ1-5
CASSIRRSGEAPLIDSNQPQHF
>TRBV6-5|TRBJ1-1
CASSRDRVNTEAFF
>TRBV24-1|TRBJ1-2
CATSDLHSASWPPAPLDRVGGYTF
>TRBV29-1|TRBJ1-2
CSVRGADGYTF
>TRBV14|TRBJ2-7
CASSTTGVLEQYF
>TRBV12-3/TRBV12-4|TRBJ1-4
CASKGGAGEKLFF
>TRBV19|TRBJ2-7
CASSLGTSGTYEQYF
>TRBV7-6|TRBJ2-3
CASSLGQATDTQYF
>TRBV7-6|TRBJ2-6
CASSLPGPSGANVLTF
>TRBV9|TRBJ2-6
CASSVAVGGGANVLTF
>TRBV28|TRBJ1-5
CASTRVPNQPQHF
>TRBV5-1|TRBJ1-2
CASSLARTLYGGYTF
>TRBV5-1|TRBJ2-7
CASSGRLAASYEQYF
>TRBV30|TRBJ1-5
CAWSEPGNLRSQHF
>TRBV7-4|TRBJ1-1
CASSPYMTGVTEAFF
>TRBV5-1|TRBJ1-5
CASSSGQGDNQPQHF
>TRBV19|TRBJ2-5
CASSIDYNQETQYF
>TRBV11-3|TRBJ1-1
CASSLGGTGGTEAFF
>TRBV12-3/TRBV12-4|TRBJ2-1
CASSQLANNEQFF
>TRBV12-5|TRBJ1-2
CASGLAQGSNYGYTF
>TRBV7-9|TRBJ1-1
CASSYYRGTEAFF
>TRBV7-9|TRBJ1-1
CASSLDGVTWVAFF
>TRBV7-2|TRBJ2-1
CASSHRDSQYNEQFF
>TRBV10-2|TRBJ2-7
CASRNSGTSGTYEQYF
>TRBV18|TRBJ1-4
CASSGQGATNEKLFF
>TRBV7-9|TRBJ1-1
CASSLYAENTEAFF
>TRBV6-5|TRBJ1-2
CASSYSRQTMGYTF
>TRBV19|TRBJ2-1
CASTARTSGIGLNEQFF
>TRBV6-5|TRBJ2-3
CASSPGHLTDTQYF
>TRBV27|TRBJ2-2
CATGSWREPTGELFF
>TRBV6-4|TRBJ2-3
CASSDSPSGSPDTQYF